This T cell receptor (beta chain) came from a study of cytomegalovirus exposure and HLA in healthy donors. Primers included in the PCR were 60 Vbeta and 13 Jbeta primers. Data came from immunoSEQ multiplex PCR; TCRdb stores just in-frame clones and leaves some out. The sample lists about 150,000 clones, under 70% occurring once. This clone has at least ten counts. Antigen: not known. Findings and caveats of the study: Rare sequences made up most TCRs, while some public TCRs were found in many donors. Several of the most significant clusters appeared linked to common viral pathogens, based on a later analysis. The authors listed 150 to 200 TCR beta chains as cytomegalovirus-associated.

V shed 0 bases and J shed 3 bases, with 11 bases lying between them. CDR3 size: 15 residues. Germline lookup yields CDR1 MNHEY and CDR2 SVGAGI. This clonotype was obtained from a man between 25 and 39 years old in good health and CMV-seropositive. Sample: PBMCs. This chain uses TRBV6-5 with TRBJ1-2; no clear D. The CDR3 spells CASSYSGPEDYGYTF. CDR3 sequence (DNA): TGTGCCAGCAGTTACTCGGGTCCGGAGGACTATGGCTACACCTTC.